Below are 24 T cell receptor beta chains sequenced from a single sample in a study of T cell responses to AZD1222 COVID-19 vaccine. The assay was immunoSEQ multiplex PCR, and TCRdb's table has in-frame clones only and misses some. The repertoire holds about 150,000 clones, with around nine tenths as singletons. Sequencing was performed on peripheral blood, taken on day 0 of AZD1222 vaccination. The receptor set was obtained from an adult in good health.

The chain employs TRBV28 and TRBJ2-2; D is perhaps TRBD1 or TRBD2 (6 bases each). Per the germline V gene, CDR1 is MDHEN and CDR2 is SYDVKM. Deletions cut 3 bases from V and 5 bases from J, with 10 bases between. This CDR3 contains 14 residues. CDR3 in amino acids: CASSFGGLTGELFF. The DNA for the CDR3 is TGTGCCAGCAGTTTTGGGGGGCTGACCGGGGAGCTGTTTTTT.

V and J are TRBV19 and TRBJ1-5; D is perhaps TRBD1 (6 bases). Looked up from germline, CDR1 is LNHDA and CDR2 is SQIVND (reference sequence). Trimming cost V 6 bases and J 7 bases, with 19 bases left between them. The CDR3 is 15 residues long. The DNA of the CDR3 is TGTGCCAGTAGGGAGTTGGGGGGCGCCGGACAGCCCCAGCATTTT. Its protein product is CASRELGGAGQPQHF.

The V and J genes are TRBV3-1 (or the pseudogene TRBV3-2) and TRBJ2-3; TRBD2 matches 9 bases. This CDR3 spans 16 amino acids. V lost 2 bases and J lost 6; bases outside the gene matches: 9. CDR1 and CDR2 from the germline V gene are LGHDT and YNNKEL (reference sequence). For the CDR3, the DNA is TGTGCCAGCAGCCAATCCACGCGGGAGGGATCGGATACGCAGTATTTT. Its protein product is CASSQSTREGSDTQYF.

CDR3 loop: CASSLGYGYNSPLHF. As DNA, the CDR3 is TGTGCCAGCAGTTTAGGGTATGGCTATAATTCACCCCTCCACTTT. This rearrangement joins TRBV27 to TRBJ1-6; D is unclear. Deletions cut 2 bases from V and 3 bases from J, with 8 bases between. This CDR3 is built from 15 residues. Per germline, CDR1 MNHEY and CDR2 SMNVEV (reference sequence).

The CDR3 nucleotides read TGTGCCAGTAGGATGGGTAGCCGGAACACCATATATTTT. Its translation is CASRMGSRNTIYF. This sequence joins TRBV19 and TRBJ1-3; D uncertain. The CDR3 loop spans 13 amino acids. V lost 6 bases, J lost 7 bases, and 13 bases lay in between. Germline V lookup: CDR1 LNHDA, CDR2 SQIVND (reference sequence).

V is TRBV28 and J is TRBJ2-3; D is perhaps TRBD2 (6 bases). V gave up 5 bases and J gave up 2 bases, with 17 bases separating them. CDR3 size: 16 residues. Germline values: CDR1 MDHEN, CDR2 SYDVKM. CDR3 loop: CASSPVTSSLTDTQYF. The CDR3 bases are TGTGCCAGCAGTCCAGTGACTAGTTCTCTCACAGATACGCAGTATTTT.

The chain employs TRBV19 and TRBJ1-2; D is perhaps TRBD1 (5 bases). Germline CDR1 LNHDA, CDR2 SQIVND (reference sequence). V lost 9 bases, J lost 3 bases, and 14 bases lay in between. The CDR3 has 13 residues. CDR3: CASLGARDYGYTF. In DNA, the CDR3 is TGTGCCAGCCTAGGGGCACGAGACTATGGCTACACCTTC.

The rearrangement joins TRBV7-9 to TRBJ2-2, with TRBD2 identical over 10 bases. Trimming at V came to 8 bases and at J to 3 bases, leaving 6 bases not matched to a gene. CDR3 length: 15 amino acids. In germline, CDR1 is SEHNR, CDR2 FQNEAQ (reference sequence). The CDR3 sequence: CASLGLAGDTGELFF. The CDR3 DNA reads TGTGCCAGCTTAGGGCTAGCGGGAGACACCGGGGAGCTGTTTTTT.

The chain joins TRBV7-2 to TRBJ2-2; D uncertain. Per germline, CDR1 SGHTA and CDR2 FQGNSA. The CDR3 runs 14 residues. V lost 5 bases and J lost 5, with 12 bases in between. As DNA, the CDR3 is TGTGCCAGCAGCCCCATCTACCTTACCGGGGAGCTGTTTTTT. It codes for CASSPIYLTGELFF.

The chain is built from TRBV24-1 and TRBJ2-2, with 8 bases lining up with TRBD1. The J segment lost 4 bases and the V segment lost 9 bases, leaving 3 bases of the junction unmatched. The CDR3 consists of 13 residues. Germline CDR1 is KGHDR and CDR2 is SFDVKD. The CDR3 is CATGQGGTGELFF. CDR3 DNA sequence: TGTGCCACCGGACAGGGCGGCACCGGGGAGCTGTTTTTT.

V usage is TRBV6-2 or TRBV6-3 and J usage is TRBJ2-3; D might be TRBD2 (5 bases). This CDR3 spans 14 amino acids. The V gene's germline CDR1 is MNHEY and CDR2 SVGEGT. V gave up 2 bases and J gave up 4 bases, with 10 bases separating them. In DNA form, the CDR3 reads TGTGCCAGCAGTTACGGGCTAGCACCAGATACGCAGTATTTT. Translation: CASSYGLAPDTQYF.

Concerning this clone itself: At one of its ends the junction is not consistent with the germline gene, which may arise from a read error. V gene TRBV12-3 or TRBV12-4 combines with J gene TRBJ1-3; D is ambiguous. CDR3 length equals 8 residues. CDR3 sequence reads: CASSPRMF. The CDR3 nucleotides read TGTGCCAGCAGCCCGCGAATGTTT.

This chain joins TRBV3-1 (or the pseudogene TRBV3-2) and TRBJ2-7, with D perhaps matching TRBD2 (5 bases). Trimming stripped 0 bases from V and 4 bases from J, with 7 bases between. The germline V gene encodes CDR1 LGHDT and CDR2 YNNKEL (reference sequence). This CDR3 has 13 amino acids. The CDR3 DNA reads as TGTGCCAGCAGCCAAGATCTAGCATACGAGCAGTACTTC. Amino acid sequence: CASSQDLAYEQYF.

With respect to this clone: The sample carries other DNA sequences with the same CDR3. The V and J genes are TRBV28 and TRBJ1-2, with D tentatively TRBD1 (5 bases). In germline, CDR1 is MDHEN, CDR2 SYDVKM. CDR3 length: 12 amino acids. The ends were cut back, 2 bases at V and 4 bases at J, with 5 bases in the middle. The CDR3 nucleotides are TGTGCCAGCAGTTTAAGGGGCTATGGCTACACCTTC. Protein: CASSLRGYGYTF.

The rearrangement joins TRBV4-3 to TRBJ1-6; TRBD1 matches 7 bases. Germline V gene sequence: CDR1 LGHNA, CDR2 YSLEER. V lost 1 base and J lost 7; bases outside the gene matches: 7. CDR3 size: 16 residues. The DNA of the CDR3 is TGCGCCAGCAGCCAAGGAGGGGACAGAACAAATTCACCCCTCCACTTT. Its protein is CASSQGGDRTNSPLHF.

The chain carries TRBV4-3 and TRBJ2-1; 9 bases are a match to TRBD1. Trimming cost V 0 bases and J 2 bases; bases outside gene matches: 8. CDR1 and CDR2 (germline): LGHNA, YSLEER. The CDR3 extends over 18 amino acids. The CDR3 region has the DNA TGCGCCAGCAGCCAAGATAGCCCGGGACAGGGTCCCTACAATGAGCAGTTCTTC. Its translation: CASSQDSPGQGPYNEQFF.

This clone has only a few counts. The chain couples TRBV29-1 to TRBJ1-1, with D tentatively TRBD1 (6 bases). This CDR3 has 15 amino acids. CDR1 SQVTM and CDR2 ANQGSEA come from the germline V gene. The V end was cut by 4 bases, the J end by 0 bases, with 15 bases between. The CDR3 DNA reads TGCAGCGTTGTTAAGGGGGATTACTTGAACACTGAAGCTTTCTTT. This encodes CSVVKGDYLNTEAFF.

The CDR3 DNA reads as TGTGCCAGCAGTGAGGACGAGTCAGATACGCAGTATTTT. Protein: CASSEDESDTQYF. The chain uses TRBV2 and TRBJ2-3; D ambiguous. V dropped 3 bases and J dropped 4 bases, with 8 bases sitting between them. The CDR3 consists of 13 residues. Germline CDR1 SNHLY, CDR2 FYNNEI.

CDR3 in DNA: TGTGCCAGCAGTCCCGGTCCCAATCAGCCCCAGCATTTT. It specifies CASSPGPNQPQHF. The chain carries TRBV28 and TRBJ1-5; D is unclear. Trimming cost V 5 bases and J 3 bases, with 8 bases left between them. The CDR3 length is 13 residues. Per the germline V gene, CDR1 is MDHEN and CDR2 is SYDVKM.

The V gene is TRBV7-3, the J gene TRBJ2-1, with TRBD1 matching 11 bases. After removal of 2 bases from V and 7 bases from J, the junction contained 4 bases not matched to a gene. There are 15 residues in the CDR3. The germline V gene encodes CDR1 SGHTA and CDR2 FQGTGA. CDR3 nucleotide sequence: TGTGCCAGCAGCTTAGGACAGGGGGCAAGGAATGAGCAGTTCTTC. This translates into CASSLGQGARNEQFF.

This sequence joins TRBV27 and TRBJ2-7; perhaps TRBD1 as D (5 bases). Trimming shortened V by 1 base and J by 2 bases, and 15 bases separated the two germline ends. The CDR3 length is 16 residues. The germline gives CDR1 MNHEY, CDR2 SMNVEV (reference sequence). CDR3 nucleotides: TGTGCCAGCAGTTTATTTTCGACAGAGTACCCCTACGAGCAGTACTTC. Translation: CASSLFSTEYPYEQYF.

The chain uses TRBV20-1 and TRBJ2-2; D not resolved. Trimming stripped 3 bases from V and 6 bases from J, with 5 bases between. CDR3 length equals 11 residues. The germline gives CDR1 DFQATT, CDR2 SNEGSKA (reference sequence). CDR3 sequence (DNA): TGCAGTGCTAGGGGGTCCGGGGAGCTGTTTTTT. Amino acids: CSARGSGELFF.

This clone was counted once. In nucleotides, the CDR3 is TGTGCCAGCAGCCGAGGACTAGCGGGAGACGGTACAGATACGCAGTATTTT. Amino acids: CASSRGLAGDGTDTQYF. The V and J genes are TRBV3-1 (or the pseudogene TRBV3-2) and TRBJ2-3; 13 positions match TRBD2. The V gene's germline CDR1 is LGHDT and CDR2 YNNKEL (reference sequence). V shed 4 bases, J shed 3 bases, and the junction held 7 bases outside the gene matches. CDR3 length: 17 residues.

The chain is built from TRBV7-2 and TRBJ1-1; D is possibly TRBD1 (5 bases). The CDR3 length is 15 residues. V was pared by 3 bases and J by 6 bases, with 17 bases between. Per germline, CDR1 SGHTA and CDR2 FQGNSA. The CDR3 reads CASSFRWVDTPEAFF. The CDR3, as DNA: TGTGCCAGCAGCTTTAGGTGGGTGGACACCCCTGAAGCTTTCTTT.